Presented here are 26 T cell receptor beta chains from one specimen sequenced in a study of Ad26.COV2.S vaccination and SARS-CoV-2 variants. Libraries were prepared by immunoSEQ multiplex PCR; TCRdb keeps only in-frame clonotypes and omits some of them. In the table there are about 350,000 clones, roughly nine tenths of which are singletons. Here the sequenced sample was peripheral blood, taken after recovery from COVID-19. The source of these receptors is a human donor who had recovered from COVID-19.

The J gene is TRBJ2-1, the V gene TRBV9, with 16 bases fitting TRBD2. There are 17 residues in the CDR3. Germline V gives CDR1 SGDLS, CDR2 YYNGEE. V gave up 6 bases and J gave up 4 bases; unmatched junction bases: 7. Here the CDR3 reads CASTEGLAGGMYNEQFF. The CDR3 DNA reads as TGTGCCAGCACCGAGGGACTAGCGGGGGGGATGTACAATGAGCAGTTCTTC.

The chain links TRBV4-3 to TRBJ1-1; D is uncertain. The CDR3 covers 12 residues. Trimming cost V 0 bases and J 11 bases, with 10 bases left between them. Germline values: CDR1 LGHNA, CDR2 YSLEER. The CDR3 DNA reads TGCGCCAGCAGCCAAGATCGCGGGGAGGCTTTCTTT. It codes for CASSQDRGEAFF.

The chain recombines TRBV11-1 with TRBJ1-1; 10 nucleotides align to TRBD1. CDR1 and CDR2 (germline): SGHAT, FQDESV (reference sequence). V lost 2 bases, J lost 12 bases, and 6 bases stayed unmatched. The CDR3 contains 13 residues. The CDR3 region is CASSLSGQGRTFF. CDR3 DNA sequence: TGTGCCAGCAGCTTATCGGGACAGGGGAGGACTTTCTTT.

The chain links TRBV5-8 to TRBJ2-1; 12 bases fit TRBD1. The CDR3 length is 15 residues. The germline CDR1 and CDR2 sequences are SGHTS and YDEGEE. J was trimmed by 8 bases and V by 4 bases; bases with no gene match: 7. The CDR3 protein is CASSQGQGAPDEQFF. The CDR3, as DNA: TGTGCCAGCAGCCAGGGACAGGGGGCACCGGATGAGCAGTTCTTC.

The chain combines TRBV19 with TRBJ2-7; D is undetermined. Germline V gene lookup returns CDR1 LNHDA and CDR2 SQIVND (reference sequence). V lost 7 bases and J lost 2, with 9 bases in between. The CDR3 runs to 12 residues. CDR3 amino acids: CASKGRTYEQYF. The CDR3 DNA reads as TGTGCCAGTAAGGGCAGAACCTACGAGCAGTACTTC.

This chain links TRBV4-1 with TRBJ2-5, with 7 bases matching TRBD2. The CDR3 extends over 17 amino acids. V lost 3 bases to trimming and J lost 3 bases; unmatched junction nucleotides: 13. Germline V CDR1 and CDR2: MGHRA, YSYEKL. CDR3 bases: TGCGCCAGCAGCCATAAGACAGTCCTCCGGGGGGAAGAGACCCAGTACTTC. This sequence encodes CASSHKTVLRGEETQYF.

The V and J genes are TRBV5-1 and TRBJ2-7, with TRBD2 matching over 12 bases. The junction had 5 bases not matched to a gene; V was cut back by 3 bases and J by 7 bases. This CDR3 has 14 residues. Germline lookup yields CDR1 SGHRS and CDR2 YFSETQ. CDR3 amino acids: CASSWTSGAWEQYF. The CDR3 region has the DNA TGCGCCAGCAGCTGGACTAGCGGGGCTTGGGAGCAGTACTTC.

The chain is built from TRBV5-1 and TRBJ2-7; unclear D gene. The length of the CDR3 is 13 residues. Germline loops: CDR1 SGHRS, CDR2 YFSETQ. With 4 bases removed from V and 3 bases from J, the gap between germline ends came to 11 bases. CDR3 bases: TGCGCCAGCAGCCAAGGGCCCCGCTACGAGCAGTACTTC. Translation gives CASSQGPRYEQYF.

The chain uses TRBV7-2 and TRBJ1-2; D gene ambiguous. CDR3 size: 12 residues. Germline V lookup: CDR1 SGHTA, CDR2 FQGNSA. V lost 1 base and J 8 bases, leaving 8 bases between the germline ends. The CDR3 DNA is TGTGCCAGCAGCTTAGAGGTCGGGGGCTACACCTTC. This gives the protein CASSLEVGGYTF.

The chain uses TRBV29-1 and TRBJ2-1; the D is unclear. The V gene lost 1 base and the J gene lost 0 bases, with 13 bases spanning the gap. This CDR3 region has 16 residues. Germline V gene sequence: CDR1 SQVTM, CDR2 ANQGSEA. CDR3 loop: CSVEGGGPSSYNEQFF. The DNA for the CDR3 is TGCAGCGTTGAAGGAGGCGGCCCCAGCTCCTACAATGAGCAGTTCTTC.

V and J are TRBV5-5 and TRBJ2-7; no reliable D call. Per germline, CDR1 SGHKS and CDR2 YYEKEE (reference sequence). CDR3 length: 12 residues. Trimming removed 1 base at V and 7 bases at J, with 9 bases between. The CDR3 DNA sequence: TGTGCCAGCAGCTTGACGGATTTAGAGCAGTACTTC. As protein: CASSLTDLEQYF.

The rearrangement links TRBV5-1 to TRBJ2-5, with unresolved D. V was pared by 0 bases and J by 4 bases, with 13 bases between. This CDR3 spans 15 amino acids. Germline V CDR1 and CDR2: SGHRS, YFSETQ. CDR3 in DNA: TGCGCCAGCAGCTTGGAACCCAGTGTGGTAGAGACCCAGTACTTC. It translates to CASSLEPSVVETQYF.

The chain joins TRBV9 to TRBJ1-1, with 9 bases fitting TRBD1. There are 16 residues in the CDR3. Looked up from germline, CDR1 is SGDLS and CDR2 is YYNGEE. Losses at the gene ends were 4 bases for V and 3 bases for J; bases not matched to a gene: 10. DNA of the CDR3: TGTGCCAGCAGCCCGGCCGGGACAGGGCAGGACACTGAAGCTTTCTTT. This sequence encodes CASSPAGTGQDTEAFF.

The V call is TRBV12-5, the J call TRBJ1-3; 9 nucleotides match TRBD1. V gave up 1 base and J gave up 2 bases; unmatched junction bases: 3. This CDR3 is 16 amino acids long. The germline gives CDR1 LGHNT, CDR2 FRNRAP. CDR3 sequence: CASGLDDRGTGNTIYF. The CDR3 DNA reads TGTGCTAGTGGTTTGGACGACAGGGGGACTGGAAACACCATATATTTT.

The DNA of the CDR3 is TGCAGCGCCAGGCAGTACACTGAAGCTTTCTTT. This encodes CSARQYTEAFF. The J gene is TRBJ1-1, the V gene TRBV29-1; no reliable D call. This CDR3 contains 11 residues. From germline, CDR1 is SQVTM and CDR2 ANQGSEA. Trimming shortened V by 7 bases and J by 3 bases, and 9 bases separated the two germline ends.

The chain combines TRBV7-2 with TRBJ1-1, with TRBD1 as a possible D gene (5 bases). The CDR3 covers 13 residues. V lost 4 bases to trimming and J lost 7 bases, with 13 bases between them. Looked up from germline, CDR1 is SGHTA and CDR2 is FQGNSA. As DNA, the CDR3 is TGTGCCAGCAGCTCGGGACGGCAGGATGAAGCTTTCTTT. This codes for CASSSGRQDEAFF.

The chain uses TRBV18 and TRBJ1-4; D ambiguous. The CDR3 is 15 amino acids. V gave up 1 base and J gave up 1 base, with 7 bases separating them. Germline CDR1 is KGHSH and CDR2 is LQKENI. The CDR3 reads CASSPQGITNEKLFF. CDR3 nucleotide sequence: TGTGCCAGCTCACCACAGGGAATAACTAATGAAAAACTGTTTTTT.

The chain recombines TRBV9 with TRBJ2-2, with 7 positions matching TRBD1. Germline CDR1 SGDLS, CDR2 YYNGEE. This CDR3 region has 16 residues. Trimming cost V 4 bases and J 1 base; bases outside gene matches: 7. The DNA for the CDR3 is TGTGCCAGCAGCCCCCGGACAGGACTGAACACCGGGGAGCTGTTTTTT. It is translated as CASSPRTGLNTGELFF.

The chain couples TRBV28 to TRBJ1-5; the D gene is possibly TRBD1 (5 bases). The V gene lost 7 bases and the J gene lost 4 bases, with 11 bases spanning the gap. The CDR3 loop spans 13 amino acids. Germline CDR1 MDHEN, CDR2 SYDVKM. CDR3 sequence reads: CASTWGLNQPQHF. CDR3 in DNA: TGTGCCAGCACCTGGGGACTAAATCAGCCCCAGCATTTT.

This chain uses TRBV4-1 with TRBJ1-2, with D uncertain. Germline V gene data show CDR1 as MGHRA and CDR2 as YSYEKL. CDR3 size: 11 residues. V lost 3 bases and J 5 bases, leaving 4 bases between the germline ends. The CDR3 DNA follows: TGCGCCAGCAGCCACCCTTATGGCTACACCTTC. Encoded protein: CASSHPYGYTF.

V is TRBV9 and J is TRBJ2-3; TRBD1 matches at 10 bases. The CDR3 consists of 16 residues. Germline V gene sequence: CDR1 SGDLS, CDR2 YYNGEE. The J segment lost 5 bases and the V segment lost 0 bases, leaving 6 bases of the junction unmatched. The CDR3: CASSVAGQGVGDTQYF. The CDR3 bases are TGTGCCAGCAGCGTAGCTGGACAGGGGGTTGGAGATACGCAGTATTTT. Using reference TRBV9 and TRBJ2-3 for the parts outside the CDR3, the full variable domain is DSGVTQTPKHLITATGQRVTLRCSPRSGDLSVYWYQQSLDQGLQFLIQYYNGEERAKGNILERFSAQQFPDLHSELNLSSLELGDSALYFCASSVAGQGVGDTQYFGPGTRLTVL.

The V and J genes are TRBV6-1 and TRBJ2-5; D is uncertain. V lost 3 bases, J lost 8 bases, and 13 bases lay in between. Germline V gene lookup returns CDR1 MNHNS and CDR2 SASEGT. The CDR3 length is 13 residues. CDR3 amino acids: CASSEARPSTQYF. In DNA, the CDR3 is TGTGCCAGCAGTGAGGCTCGGCCTTCCACCCAGTACTTC.

The DNA for the CDR3 is TGTGCCAGCAGCTTAGTGGACAGGGGGCGAGGGGAGACCCAGTACTTC. Translating it yields CASSLVDRGRGETQYF. The chain has TRBV7-8 and TRBJ2-5; the match to TRBD1 covers 11 bases. In germline, CDR1 is SGHVS, CDR2 FQNEAQ. Unmatched junction bases numbered 6, after V lost 1 base and J lost 5 bases. This CDR3 spans 16 amino acids.

The rearrangement links TRBV25-1 to TRBJ2-1, with D perhaps TRBD1 or TRBD2 (5 bases each). The CDR3 is 16 amino acids. V was cut by 4 bases and J by 0 bases, with 13 bases left in between. Germline-derived CDR1 and CDR2 are MGHDK and SYGVNS. Written as DNA, the CDR3 is TGTGCCAGCAGTGGGGGGAAAAGGAGCTCCTACAATGAGCAGTTCTTC. Translating it yields CASSGGKRSSYNEQFF.

The rearrangement joins TRBV6-5 to TRBJ2-7, with TRBD1 matching over 8 bases. The length of the CDR3 is 14 residues. The V segment lost 8 bases and the J segment 0 bases; nucleotides outside the gene matches: 6. Germline V gene data show CDR1 as MNHEY and CDR2 as SVGAGI. CDR3 in DNA: TGTGCCAGCCTTAAAACAGGGGGCTCCTACGAGCAGTACTTC. As protein: CASLKTGGSYEQYF.

This clone was counted only a few times. The same CDR3 also results from other DNA sequences found in this sample. V and J are TRBV18 and TRBJ1-5; 7 bases align to TRBD1. The junction had 4 bases not matched to a gene; V was cut back by 6 bases and J by 2 bases. CDR1 KGHSH and CDR2 LQKENI come from the germline V gene. CDR3 length equals 14 residues. Written as DNA, the CDR3 is TGTGCCAGCTCTCCTGGACAGGGCAATCAGCCCCAGCATTTT. It yields the protein CASSPGQGNQPQHF. Supplemented by reference TRBV18 and TRBJ1-5, the full variable domain reads NAGVMQNPRHLVRRRGQEARLRCSPMKGHSHVYWYRQLPEEGLKFMVYLQKENIIDESGMPKERFSAEFPKEGPSILRIQQVVRGDSAAYFCASSPGQGNQPQHFGDGTRLSIL.